The source of this TCR beta chain is a study of cytomegalovirus exposure and HLA in healthy donors. Germline CDR1 is SQVTM and CDR2 is ANQGSEA. V shed 3 bases and J shed 10 bases, with 18 bases lying between them. The CDR3 has 13 amino acids. The PCR ran on 60 Vbeta and 13 Jbeta primers. TCRdb keeps only in-frame clones here, not all; method: immunoSEQ multiplex PCR. The data contain some 70,000 clones, about 78% of them singletons. The receptor comes from a young man in good health and CMV-seronegative. The gene calls are TRBV29-1 and TRBJ1-1; D remains unclear. The specimen was PBMCs. CDR3 residues: CSVDQRLLEIAFF. As DNA, the CDR3 is TGCAGCGTTGACCAGCGACTCCTGGAGATAGCTTTCTTT.